Presented here are 4 T cell receptor beta chains from one specimen sequenced in a study of blood T cell repertoires in COVID-19. TCRdb's copy holds only in-frame clones and misses some; the assay was immunoSEQ multiplex PCR. The profile covers hundreds of thousands of clones, with approximately 86% appearing a single time and roughly 1.9% taken by the ten largest. The specimen was PBMCs or T cells enriched from blood (not recorded which). These receptor sequences come from a woman in her thirties or forties with acute COVID-19.

The gene calls are TRBV2 and TRBJ2-2; TRBD1 agrees at 8 bases. Germline V CDR1 and CDR2: SNHLY, FYNNEI. This CDR3 contains 15 residues. With V trimmed by 7 bases and J by 2 bases, 6 bases remained unmatched. The CDR3 sequence is CASNTDRANTGELFF. CDR3 nucleotides: TGTGCCAGCAACACGGACAGGGCTAACACCGGGGAGCTGTTTTTT.

The chain carries TRBV5-1 and TRBJ1-5; the match to TRBD1 covers 8 bases. This CDR3 has 15 residues. J lost 3 bases, V lost 4 bases, and 6 bases had no gene match. Germline V gene lookup returns CDR1 SGHRS and CDR2 YFSETQ. The CDR3 region is CASSPGQEHNQPQHF. DNA for the CDR3: TGCGCCAGCAGCCCGGGACAGGAGCACAATCAGCCCCAGCATTTT. The full variable domain, its missing parts supplied by reference TRBV5-1 and TRBJ1-5, is KAGVTQTPRYLIKTRGQQVTLSCSPISGHRSVSWYQQTPGQGLQFLFEYFSETQRNKGNFPGRFSGRQFSNSRSEMNVSTLELGDSALYLCASSPGQEHNQPQHFGDGTRLSIL.

The gene calls are TRBV19 and TRBJ1-5, with TRBD1 as a possible D gene (5 bases). Trimming pared 5 bases from V and 7 bases from J, leaving 12 bases between. The CDR3 is 13 amino acids. CDR1 is LNHDA, CDR2 SQIVND, per germline (reference sequence). Here the CDR3 reads CASSGGGRQPQHF. In DNA, the CDR3 is TGTGCCAGTAGTGGGGGAGGGAGGCAGCCCCAGCATTTT. Complete variable domain (other parts from reference TRBV19 and TRBJ1-5): DGGITQSPKYLFRKEGQNVTLSCEQNLNHDAMYWYRQDPGQGLRLIYYSQIVNDFQKGDIAEGYSVSREKKESFPLTVTSAQKNPTAFYLCASSGGGRQPQHFGDGTRLSIL.

The chain joins TRBV30 to TRBJ2-2; TRBD1 agrees at 8 bases. V shed 1 base, J shed 7 bases, and the junction held 5 bases outside the gene matches. Germline V gene lookup returns CDR1 GTSNPN and CDR2 SVGIG (reference sequence). The CDR3 totals 14 residues. The CDR3 bases are TGTGCCTGGAGTGAGGGACAGGTGGACGGGGAGCTGTTTTTT. It yields the protein CAWSEGQVDGELFF. The full variable domain, in which reference TRBV30 and TRBJ2-2 provide the parts outside the CDR3, is SQTIHQWPATLVQPVGSPLSLECTVEGTSNPNLYWYRQAAGRGLQLLFYSVGIGQISSEVPQNLSASRPQDRQFILSSKKLLLSDSGFYLCAWSEGQVDGELFFGEGSRLTVL.